The 17 T cell receptor beta chains listed next were all sequenced from one sample in a study of identical twins. TCRdb analysed the 5' RACE reads with MiXCR anew, one entry per CDR3 protein. The repertoire holds nearly 900,000 distinct CDR3 sequences, with roughly an eighth as singletons. Separately, the same data were catalogued under a study of yellow fever vaccine responses in identical twins.

Sequenced input: PBMCs. Source of these receptors: a woman between 18 and 30 years old in good health.

The chain couples TRBV28 to TRBJ2-2; 10 nucleotides align to TRBD1. The V gene's germline CDR1 is MDHEN and CDR2 SYDVKM. The CDR3 runs to 16 residues. The V and J ends lost 2 bases and 4 bases, in that order; junction bases with no gene match: 4. The DNA for the CDR3 is TGTGCCAGCAGTTTAGATCGGACAGGGGGCACCGGGGAGCTGTTTTTT. This codes for CASSLDRTGGTGELFF.

This chain connects TRBV6-1 to TRBJ1-6; D might be TRBD1 (5 bases). Between the trimmed V and J ends, which lost 6 bases and 9 bases, there was a span of 12 bases. CDR3 length: 13 residues. Germline V CDR1 and CDR2: MNHNS, SASEGT. CDR3 sequence: CASRPGGGSPLHF. The CDR3, as DNA: TGTGCCAGCAGACCGGGCGGGGGTTCACCCCTCCACTTT.

The rearrangement uses TRBV11-3 and TRBJ1-2; D may be TRBD1 (6 bases). The CDR3 spans 17 residues. Per the germline V gene, CDR1 is SGHNT and CDR2 is YENEEA. V lost 0 bases and J lost 7, with 21 bases in between. The CDR3 DNA sequence: TGTGCCAGCAGCTTAGATGCGGGGGCAGTAGGCACCTCTGGCTACACCTTC. This gives the protein CASSLDAGAVGTSGYTF. Full variable domain (remainder filled in from reference TRBV11-3 and TRBJ1-2): EAGVVQSPRYKIIEKKQPVAFWCNPISGHNTLYWYLQNLGQGPELLIRYENEEAVDDSQLPKDRFSAERLKGVDSTLKIQPAELGDSAVYLCASSLDAGAVGTSGYTFGSGTRLTVV.

This clonotype was observed a handful of times. The V call is TRBV12-3 or TRBV12-4, the J call TRBJ1-1; no firm D call. The CDR3 contains 12 residues. Trimming left V 3 bases short and J 8 bases short, with 10 bases between. CDR3 loop: CASSFPIGEAFF. The CDR3 DNA reads as TGTGCCAGCAGTTTTCCGATTGGGGAAGCTTTCTTT.

This clonotype came up a few times. This chain joins TRBV20-1 and TRBJ2-2; 11 bases agree with TRBD2. The CDR3 contains 16 residues. CDR1 is DFQATT, CDR2 SNEGSKA, per germline (reference sequence). With 0 bases clipped from V and 2 bases from J, the junction kept 2 bases outside the gene matches. CDR3 residues: CSARELAGVNTGELFF. CDR3 DNA sequence: TGCAGTGCTAGAGAACTAGCGGGAGTAAACACCGGGGAGCTGTTTTTT.

In this sample, this clonotype turned up a few times. V gene TRBV10-3 combines with J gene TRBJ1-2; D is unresolved. V lost 4 bases, J lost 8 bases, and 17 bases lay in between. Germline assignment: CDR1 ENHRY and CDR2 SYGVKD. The CDR3 covers 14 residues. CDR3 protein: CAISALGGGRGYTF. Written as DNA, the CDR3 is TGTGCCATCAGTGCTTTAGGTGGAGGGAGAGGCTACACCTTC.

This clonotype was detected only a few times. The chain combines TRBV5-1 with TRBJ2-3; D call uncertain. Trimming stripped 0 bases from V and 3 bases from J, with 5 bases between. This CDR3 is 13 amino acids long. The germline V gene has CDR1 SGHRS and CDR2 YFSETQ. The CDR3 loop reads CASSLAWTDTQYF. The DNA for the CDR3 is TGCGCCAGCAGCTTGGCCTGGACAGATACGCAGTATTTT.

The chain is built from TRBV6-2 or TRBV6-3 and TRBJ2-3; D is unresolved. This CDR3 has 18 residues. Germline CDR1 is MNHEY and CDR2 is SVGEGT. V was pared by 0 bases and J by 0 bases, with 16 bases between. CDR3 DNA sequence: TGTGCCAGCAGTTACTCGCCCCGCTTAGCACTAAGCACAGATACGCAGTATTTT. Protein sequence: CASSYSPRLALSTDTQYF.

Only a few counts were recorded for this clonotype. The CDR3 protein is CSARTTHNEQFF. The CDR3 DNA reads as TGCAGTGCCCGGACTACCCACAATGAGCAGTTCTTC. The rearrangement joins TRBV20-1 to TRBJ2-1, with a possible D match to TRBD2 (6 bases). Germline CDR1 is DFQATT and CDR2 is SNEGSKA (reference sequence). V gave up 6 bases and J gave up 5 bases, with 11 bases separating them. This CDR3 comprises 12 residues.

The gene calls are TRBV7-6 and TRBJ1-1; 8 nucleotides align to TRBD1. Trimming took 4 bases from V and 1 from J; bases not matched to a gene: 8. Germline V lookup: CDR1 SGHVS, CDR2 FNYEAQ. The CDR3 loop spans 16 amino acids. The CDR3 is CASSSLPGQANTEAFF. The CDR3 nucleotides are TGTGCCAGCAGCTCCCTCCCGGGACAGGCGAACACTGAAGCTTTCTTT.

This clonotype was counted many times. V gene TRBV6-1 combines with J gene TRBJ1-1, with D maybe TRBD1 (6 bases). The CDR3 totals 15 residues. Germline V gives CDR1 MNHNS, CDR2 SASEGT. Trimming shortened V by 6 bases and J by 2 bases, and 16 bases separated the two germline ends. The CDR3 nucleotides read TGTGCCAGCAGCGGAGGACAGAACTTTAACACTGAAGCTTTCTTT. Encoded protein: CASSGGQNFNTEAFF.

This chain uses TRBV5-5 with TRBJ2-2; D unclear. CDR3 size: 13 residues. The V end was cut by 4 bases, the J end by 6 bases, with 10 bases between. Germline CDR1 reads SGHKS; CDR2 reads YYEKEE (reference sequence). The CDR3 DNA reads TGTGCCAGCAGCCCGAGGACGCCCGGGGAGCTGTTTTTT. Translating it yields CASSPRTPGELFF.

This clonotype was counted only a few times. The V call is TRBV5-6, the J call TRBJ2-3; D is undetermined. Between the trimmed V and J ends, which lost 6 bases and 2 bases, there was a span of 7 bases. CDR3 length: 12 residues. Germline V gives CDR1 SGHDT, CDR2 YYEEEE. In nucleotides, the CDR3 is TGTGCCAGCACTATCATCACAGATACGCAGTATTTT. Protein: CASTIITDTQYF.

This clonotype was seen at least ten times. This chain uses TRBV5-1 with TRBJ2-1; tentative D call: TRBD2 (5 bases). V shed 0 bases and J shed 6 bases, with 13 bases lying between them. Germline-derived CDR1 and CDR2 are SGHRS and YFSETQ. The CDR3 runs 15 residues. The CDR3: CASSLGETLVNEQFF. Here the CDR3 DNA reads TGCGCCAGCAGCTTGGGGGAGACTCTCGTCAATGAGCAGTTCTTC. Full variable domain (outside the CDR3, taken from reference TRBV5-1 and TRBJ2-1): KAGVTQTPRYLIKTRGQQVTLSCSPISGHRSVSWYQQTPGQGLQFLFEYFSETQRNKGNFPGRFSGRQFSNSRSEMNVSTLELGDSALYLCASSLGETLVNEQFFGPGTRLTVL.

This clonotype appeared a few times. V gene TRBV28 combines with J gene TRBJ1-1; a weak D match, TRBD1 (5 bases). CDR3 size: 15 residues. Trimming took off 4 bases at V and 0 bases at J, with 12 bases between the two ends. Per germline, CDR1 MDHEN and CDR2 SYDVKM. The CDR3 here is CASSSPTDMNTEAFF. CDR3 nucleotide sequence: TGTGCCAGCAGTTCGCCGACAGACATGAACACTGAAGCTTTCTTT.

This clonotype was seen a handful of times. The rearrangement uses TRBV6-1 and TRBJ2-2; 9 bases align to TRBD2. Germline values: CDR1 MNHNS, CDR2 SASEGT. Trimming removed 7 bases from V and 7 bases from J; junction bases left unmatched: 16. The CDR3 covers 17 residues. CDR3 nucleotides: TGTGCCAGCACCACGAGACTAGCGGAGCCATACGGCGGGGAGCTGTTTTTT. Translating gives CASTTRLAEPYGGELFF.

This chain uses TRBV12-3 or TRBV12-4 with TRBJ2-2; 9 bases line up with TRBD1. Trimming removed 4 bases from V and 3 bases from J; junction bases left unmatched: 9. The CDR3 length is 17 residues. CDR3 sequence reads: CASSSGSGTGHTGELFF. In nucleotides, the CDR3 is TGTGCCAGCAGTTCCGGGAGCGGGACAGGGCACACCGGGGAGCTGTTTTTT.